This TCR beta chain appears in the sequencing data of a study of blood T cells in healthy people across ages. The CDR3 has 14 amino acids. Germline V gives CDR1 SQVTM, CDR2 ANQGSEA. Trimming cost V 7 bases and J 0 bases; bases outside gene matches: 5. A second PCR of roughly 7 to 11 cycles used a sample-barcoded 5' primer and a J-beta primer mix. TCRdb re-called the 5' RACE reads through MiXCR, storing one row per CDR3 protein. In the table there are approximately 680,000 distinct CDR3 sequences, approximately 31% of which are singletons. The chain recombines TRBV29-1 with TRBJ1-3; 8 nucleotides agree with TRBD1. The source material was blood. The clonotype comes from a woman older than 75 in good health. The CDR3 spells CSADRAISGNTIYF. CDR3 DNA sequence: TGCAGCGCGGACAGGGCCATCTCTGGAAACACCATATATTTT.